The 17 T cell receptor beta chains below all came from one sample that was sequenced in a study of T-cell memory formation after mild COVID-19 (dated by TCRdb to about 2021). The library was generated by 5' RACE. The listed sequencing device is Illumina NovaSeq 6000. The public sequencing data were trimmed at Q25 with fastp and processed into clonotypes with MiXCR by TCRdb, which kept only in-frame beta chains. Rows merge per CDR3 protein into single entries with the most common DNA and genes. For this sample there are over 400,000 distinct CDR3 sequences; about 22% appear just once. The ten largest clones represent around 13% of the sample. Sequenced: PBMCs or a T cell subset sorted from them (not recorded which). The receptors derive from an adult woman who had mild COVID-19 (a few samples of this study predate the infection). The sample titles of this study are shuffled in the database, so cell type and time point are left out; the donor was told from shared clones.

The J gene is TRBJ2-1, the V gene TRBV20-1, with TRBD1 as a possible D gene (5 bases). Trimming pared 3 bases from V and 4 bases from J, leaving 10 bases between. The length of the CDR3 is 13 residues. Per the germline V gene, CDR1 is DFQATT and CDR2 is SNEGSKA (reference sequence). CDR3 loop: CSASLREYNEQFF. CDR3 DNA: TGCAGTGCTAGTCTCAGGGAATACAATGAGCAGTTCTTC.

This sequence joins TRBV12-3 or TRBV12-4 and TRBJ2-2; unclear D gene. CDR3 length: 17 amino acids. V lost 5 bases to trimming and J lost 2 bases, with 18 bases between them. The DNA for the CDR3 is TGTGCCAGCAGTGGAAGATTCAGACTTAATAACACCGGGGAGCTGTTTTTT. Its protein is CASSGRFRLNNTGELFF.

The rearrangement joins TRBV7-3 to TRBJ2-7; tentatively, D is TRBD2 (6 bases). CDR1 and CDR2 (germline): SGHTA, FQGTGA. The V and J ends lost 8 bases and 7 bases respectively, with 12 bases between them. The CDR3 consists of 11 residues. CDR3 DNA: TGTGCCAGCGGTGAGGGGAGGGAGCAGTACTTC. Its translation is CASGEGREQYF.

This rearrangement joins TRBV4-1 to TRBJ2-7, with 8 bases identical to TRBD2. CDR1 is MGHRA and CDR2 is YSYEKL in the germline V gene. The CDR3 covers 16 residues. V dropped 0 bases and J dropped 7; count of bases not matched to a gene: 11. In nucleotides, the CDR3 is TGCGCCAGCAGCCAAGATTCTGCCGGGGGGGCCTGGGAGCAGTACTTC. This gives the protein CASSQDSAGGAWEQYF.

This clonotype appeared a few times. The chain combines TRBV7-2 with TRBJ1-1; D gene ambiguous. The V end lost 1 base, the J end lost 0 bases, and 12 bases lay between the germline ends. There are 16 residues in the CDR3. Germline V gene sequence: CDR1 SGHTA, CDR2 FQGNSA. The CDR3 sequence is CASSLGIERMNTEAFF. CDR3 bases: TGTGCCAGCAGCTTAGGAATAGAGCGGATGAACACTGAAGCTTTCTTT.

This clonotype appeared a few times. This sequence joins TRBV7-6 and TRBJ2-2, with 13 bases that match TRBD2. CDR1 and CDR2 (germline): SGHVS, FNYEAQ. CDR3 length equals 16 residues. J was trimmed by 5 bases and V by 6 bases; bases with no gene match: 6. CDR3 bases: TGTGCCAGCAGACCCGGGACTAGCGGGGATACCGGGGAGCTGTTTTTT. Protein: CASRPGTSGDTGELFF.

The genes are TRBV4-1 and TRBJ2-3, with D unclear. The germline V gene has CDR1 MGHRA and CDR2 YSYEKL. The CDR3 has 14 amino acids. Trimming took off 0 bases at V and 6 bases at J, with 10 bases between the two ends. The CDR3 reads CASSQDSFADTQYF. Written as DNA, the CDR3 is TGCGCCAGCAGCCAAGATTCGTTTGCGGATACGCAGTATTTT.

The rearrangement joins TRBV5-6 to TRBJ2-7; D assignment may be TRBD1 or TRBD2 (6 bases each). Germline values: CDR1 SGHDT, CDR2 YYEEEE. The CDR3 covers 15 residues. V lost 0 bases and J 3 bases, leaving 13 bases between the germline ends. CDR3 region: CASSLAGAVSYEQYF. CDR3 bases: TGTGCCAGCAGCTTGGCGGGGGCAGTGAGCTACGAGCAGTACTTC.

This chain joins TRBV7-2 and TRBJ2-7; D remains unclear. CDR1 is SGHTA and CDR2 is FQGNSA in the germline V gene. This CDR3 contains 13 residues. The V and J ends lost 2 bases and 2 bases respectively, with 7 bases between them. CDR3 protein: CASSLSRTYEQYF. As DNA, the CDR3 is TGTGCCAGCAGCTTAAGCAGGACCTACGAGCAGTACTTC.

A few counts support this clonotype. The V call is TRBV12-3 or TRBV12-4, the J call TRBJ2-7, with D uncertain. The CDR3 runs 12 residues. Between the trimmed V and J ends, which lost 4 bases and 1 base, there was a span of 5 bases. CDR3 loop: CASSYESYEQYF. The CDR3, as DNA: TGTGCCAGCAGTTATGAGTCCTACGAGCAGTACTTC.

This clonotype was counted a single time. The chain links TRBV11-2 to TRBJ2-1; TRBD2 aligns across 14 bases. This CDR3 region has 18 residues. After removal of 5 bases from V and 6 bases from J, the junction contained 12 bases not matched to a gene. Germline V lookup: CDR1 SGHAT, CDR2 FQNNGV. The CDR3 DNA reads as TGTGCCAGCAGCCGGACTAGCGGGAGGCCCCGGGTCTCCAATGAGCAGTTCTTC. This sequence encodes CASSRTSGRPRVSNEQFF.

The CDR3 nucleotides are TGCAGTGCTAGCCGTTTAGCGGGAGGATTAGATACGCAGTATTTT. Residues: CSASRLAGGLDTQYF. The V gene is TRBV20-1, the J gene TRBJ2-3; 10 positions agree with TRBD2. Germline V gene sequence: CDR1 DFQATT, CDR2 SNEGSKA (reference sequence). J gave up 5 bases and V 3 bases, and 8 bases lay outside the gene matches. The CDR3 is 15 residues long.

In this sample, this clonotype turned up many times. The CDR3 sequence: CASSLGTEQETQYF. The CDR3 DNA reads TGTGCCAGCAGCCTGGGGACAGAACAAGAGACCCAGTACTTC. The chain links TRBV7-2 to TRBJ2-5; 7 bases are shared with TRBD1. Germline V gene sequence: CDR1 SGHTA, CDR2 FQGNSA. This CDR3 has 14 amino acids. Trimming took 5 bases from V and 2 from J; bases not matched to a gene: 5.

This clonotype came up once. This chain uses TRBV6-1 with TRBJ1-1; maybe TRBD1 (5 bases). CDR3 size: 14 residues. Per the germline V gene, CDR1 is MNHNS and CDR2 is SASEGT. Deletions cut 2 bases from V and 5 bases from J, with 12 bases between. The CDR3 region has the DNA TGTGCCAGCAGTGAAAGGCAGGGTGGAACTGAAGCTTTCTTT. Protein product: CASSERQGGTEAFF.

In nucleotides, the CDR3 is TGTGCCAGCAGTTTAGAAGGGTCGAGGCGTGAAAAACTGTTTTTT. It translates to CASSLEGSRREKLFF. The chain recombines TRBV28 with TRBJ1-4; D gene ambiguous. This CDR3 region has 15 residues. Deletions cut 2 bases from V and 7 bases from J, with 14 bases between. Germline CDR1 MDHEN, CDR2 SYDVKM.

This clonotype was counted only a few times. The chain joins TRBV6-5 to TRBJ2-1, with 10 bases fitting TRBD2. The V segment lost 6 bases and the J segment 5 bases; nucleotides outside the gene matches: 7. The CDR3 consists of 15 residues. Per the germline V gene, CDR1 is MNHEY and CDR2 is SVGAGI. The CDR3 sequence: CASSQLAGLDNEQFF. CDR3 bases: TGTGCCAGCAGCCAACTAGCGGGACTAGACAATGAGCAGTTCTTC.

This clonotype has a handful of counts. This chain links TRBV24-1 with TRBJ2-2; 7 positions match TRBD1. The CDR3 covers 17 residues. The V gene end was trimmed by 3 bases and the J gene end by 6 bases; junction bases not matched to a gene: 12. Looked up from germline, CDR1 is KGHDR and CDR2 is SFDVKD. In DNA, the CDR3 is TGTGCCACCAGTGATACCACCTACAGGGGATCGGCCGGGGAGCTGTTTTTT. It is translated as CATSDTTYRGSAGELFF.